The rows below give T cell receptor beta chains drawn from one sample of a study of blood T cell repertoires in COVID-19. Sequencing was performed with immunoSEQ multiplex PCR; in TCRdb, only in-frame clones are kept and a portion is missing. The sample holds 90,000 to 130,000 clones, nearly 80% seen once. Sequences were obtained from peripheral blood. The receptors derive from a woman older than 75 with active or convalescent COVID-19. CDR3s include the opening cysteine and the closing phenylalanine or tryptophan. The order of the fields is J gene, V gene, clone size, D gene, CDR3 DNA, CDR3 protein. D genes are given only for firm matches. The size field is filled for only some rows; it gives once, few, many or a size class.

TRBJ2-7	TRBV19	NA	NA	TGTGCCAGTAGTACGCGGACCCAGGGCTACGAGCAGTACTTC	CASSTRTQGYEQYF
TRBJ2-6	TRBV28	NA	TRBD2	TGTGCCAGCAGCCCCGTGGGAGCTAGCGGGACCATCTGGGGGGCCAACGTCCTGACTTTC	CASSPVGASGTIWGANVLTF
TRBJ1-2	TRBV5-8	once	NA	TGTGCCAGCAGCTCCGTATGGGGGCGACGTTATGGCTACACCTTC	CASSSVWGRRYGYTF
TRBJ1-1	TRBV19	NA	TRBD1	TGTGCCAGTAGACAACGCGACAGGGACGACACTGAAGCTTTCTTT	CASRQRDRDDTEAFF
TRBJ2-3	TRBV5-4	NA	NA	TGTGCCAGCAGCTTGGGGGCTAGCACAGATACGCAGTATTTT	CASSLGASTDTQYF
TRBJ2-3	TRBV19	few	TRBD1	TGTGCCAGTAGTATCTTCTCTGTCCCGGGACAGAAAGATACGCAGTATTTT	CASSIFSVPGQKDTQYF
TRBJ1-2	TRBV7-9	NA	NA	TGTGCCAGCAGCACCCTAGACGTAGCTAACTATGGCTACACCTTC	CASSTLDVANYGYTF
TRBJ1-2	TRBV19	NA	TRBD1	TGTGCCAGTAGTATAGGGTTACAGGGGGTCTATGGCTACACCTTC	CASSIGLQGVYGYTF
TRBJ1-6	TRBV18	NA	NA	TGTGCCAGCTCACCTGCAGGGAATAATTCACCCCTCCACTTT	CASSPAGNNSPLHF
TRBJ2-1	TRBV7-3	NA	TRBD2	TGTGCCAGCAGCTTAATGGCGGGAGGCTCCTACAATGAGCAGTTCTTC	CASSLMAGGSYNEQFF
TRBJ2-1	TRBV7-6	NA	TRBD2	TGTGCCAGCAGCTTAGTTGCTAGCGGAGGGAGCTCCTACAATGAGCAGTTCTTC	CASSLVASGGSSYNEQFF
TRBJ2-6	TRBV7-3	NA	NA	TGTGCCAGCAGCTCGACATCTGGGGCCAACGTCCTGACTTTC	CASSSTSGANVLTF
TRBJ2-7	TRBV9	once	NA	TGTGCCAGCAGCGTAGATCCGGGTGCCAACGAGCAGTACTTC	CASSVDPGANEQYF
TRBJ1-3	TRBV18	NA	NA	TGTGCCAGCTCACCAGAGGGAGCTATATATTTT	CASSPEGAIYF
TRBJ2-7	TRBV5-6	NA	TRBD1	TGTGCCAGCATCCGGGGCGGGACAGGGGTCTGGGAGCAGTACTTC	CASIRGGTGVWEQYF
TRBJ2-1	TRBV10-3	NA	NA	TGTGCCATCAGTGAGTATACTAATACTGAGCAGTTCTTC	CAISEYTNTEQFF
TRBJ1-4	TRBV7-9	NA	TRBD1	TGTGCCAGCAGCCCCTGGGACAGAACTAATGAAAAACTGTTTTTT	CASSPWDRTNEKLFF
TRBJ1-1	TRBV4-2	NA	NA	TGTGCCAGCAGCCAAGATCGGAGGAACACTGAAGCTTTCTTT	CASSQDRRNTEAFF
TRBJ1-2	TRBV19	NA	NA	TGTGCAACCTCGCGGGGCAGGGACTATGGCTACACCTTC	CATSRGRDYGYTF
TRBJ2-1	TRBV11-2	NA	TRBD2	TGTGCCAGCAGCCCACTTCGCGGGGGGTCCGACAATGAGCAGTTCTTC	CASSPLRGGSDNEQFF
TRBJ2-7	TRBV6-5	NA	TRBD1	TGTGCCAGCAGGGACGACAGGGGGAACTACGAGCAGTACTTC	CASRDDRGNYEQYF
TRBJ2-1	TRBV5-1	NA	TRBD2	TGCGCCAGCAGCATCGGGACTAGCGGTAACAATGAGCAGTTCTTC	CASSIGTSGNNEQFF
TRBJ1-2	TRBV5-4	NA	TRBD1	TGTGCCAGCAGCCTTGGGACAGTCTATGGCTACACCTTC	CASSLGTVYGYTF
TRBJ2-1	TRBV7-3	NA	NA	TGTGCCAGCAGCCCCGGGACATCTGACAATGAGCAGTTCTTC	CASSPGTSDNEQFF
TRBJ2-5	TRBV10-3	NA	NA	TGTGCCATCAGTGATTTGGCCGGTGAGACTCAGTACTTC	CAISDLAGETQYF
TRBJ2-7	TRBV5-4	few	NA	TGTGCCAGCAGCTTGGCCCCGGGGTACGAGCAGTACTTC	CASSLAPGYEQYF
TRBJ1-1	TRBV18	NA	NA	TGTGCCAGCTCACCACCTTGGGGCACGGGCCCTGAAGCTTTCTTT	CASSPPWGTGPEAFF
TRBJ2-7	TRBV28	NA	NA	TGTGCCAGCAGCATACAGGGTCAGCAGTACTTC	CASSIQGQQYF
TRBJ2-7	TRBV5-1	NA	TRBD1	TGCGCCAGCAGCCTGGACAGGGACGACGAGCAGTACTTC	CASSLDRDDEQYF
TRBJ2-7	TRBV3-1/TRBV3-2	NA	NA	TGTGCCAGCAGCCAAGAAGACCCCTGGCGGAACGGGGGCTACGAGCAGTACTTC	CASSQEDPWRNGGYEQYF
TRBJ1-2	TRBV19	NA	NA	TGTGCCAGTAGGGGGTCCCGGGACATTTATGGCTACACCTTC	CASRGSRDIYGYTF
TRBJ2-1	TRBV28	NA	TRBD2	TGTGCCAGCAATGAGCCGGGACTAGCGGTCTCCTACAATGAGCAGTTCTTC	CASNEPGLAVSYNEQFF
TRBJ2-5	TRBV9	NA	TRBD2	TGTGCCAGCAGCGAAGCGGGAGGGTGGGAGACCCAGTACTTC	CASSEAGGWETQYF
TRBJ2-1	TRBV11-1	NA	NA	TGTGCCAGCAGCTTAGGTCAGCGCTATGAGCAGTTCTTC	CASSLGQRYEQFF
TRBJ2-4	TRBV7-8	NA	TRBD2	TGTGCCAGCAGCTTAGCCCAAACAAGGATACTAGCGGGAGGGTTCATTCAGTACTTC	CASSLAQTRILAGGFIQYF
TRBJ1-5	TRBV4-2	NA	NA	TGTGCCAGCAGCCAACCAGGGTTTAACAATCAGCCCCAGCATTTT	CASSQPGFNNQPQHF
TRBJ2-2	TRBV19	NA	TRBD1	TGTGCCAGTAGTGTCCTACCGGGACAGGGGGCAACCGGGGAGCTGTTTTTT	CASSVLPGQGATGELFF
TRBJ1-1	TRBV6-6	NA	NA	TGTGCCAGCAGTGACCAGGGAAACACTGAAGCTTTCTTT	CASSDQGNTEAFF
TRBJ1-2	TRBV18	few	NA	TGTGCCAGCTCACCCCTGGGAGGTAGCTATGGCTACACCTTC	CASSPLGGSYGYTF
TRBJ2-7	TRBV5-1	NA	NA	TGCGCCAGCAGCTTGTCGGCGGTTGGTTACGAGCAGTACTTC	CASSLSAVGYEQYF
TRBJ1-1	TRBV4-1	once	NA	TGCGCCAGCAGCCAAGACAGGGTCAACACTGAAGCTTTCTTT	CASSQDRVNTEAFF
TRBJ2-1	TRBV19	NA	TRBD2	TGTGCCAGTAGTATTTTGCGACTAGCGGGAGGCGTTTGGGGAACCTACAATGAGCAGTTCTTC	CASSILRLAGGVWGTYNEQFF
TRBJ2-3	TRBV5-1	NA	NA	TGCGCCAGCAGCTTGGTTGAGGTTTCGGCAGCAGATACGCAGTATTTT	CASSLVEVSAADTQYF